Listed below are T cell receptor beta chains from one sample, sequenced in a study of T-cell reconstitution after alpha-beta-depleted transplantation in children. TCRdb re-called the PCR reads with MiXCR, one entry per CDR3 protein. The sample lists 440,000 or so distinct CDR3 sequences; over 40% were seen once. This specimen was PBMCs, taken before TCRalphabeta/CD19-depleted stem cell transplant. The receptor source for this set is a girl aged 2-10 years with aplastic anemia, due to receive a stem cell transplant. The conserved cysteine and the conserved F or W are not part of the CDR3 here. The order of the fields is J gene, V gene, CDR3 protein.

j_call: TRBJ2-1; v_call: TRBV7-9; cdr3_aa: ASSYLQGGNEQF
j_call: TRBJ2-6; v_call: TRBV20-1; cdr3_aa: SARDRARTSVFTGANVLT
j_call: TRBJ2-2; v_call: TRBV5-1; cdr3_aa: ASNGVNTGELF
j_call: TRBJ2-7; v_call: TRBV12-3/TRBV12-4; cdr3_aa: ASSPGTGLDEQY
j_call: TRBJ2-3; v_call: TRBV30; cdr3_aa: AWRDSRWATDTQY
j_call: TRBJ2-2; v_call: TRBV5-1; cdr3_aa: ASSLATSGGTGELF
j_call: TRBJ2-5; v_call: TRBV9; cdr3_aa: ASSENRGRRQETQY
j_call: TRBJ2-3; v_call: TRBV10-3; cdr3_aa: AISDSTSGNTDTQY
j_call: TRBJ2-7; v_call: TRBV5-1; cdr3_aa: ASSLRTGEGYEQY
j_call: TRBJ2-3; v_call: TRBV6-5; cdr3_aa: ASSYRRARTDTQY
j_call: TRBJ2-7; v_call: TRBV10-3; cdr3_aa: AISEPDRSYEQY
j_call: TRBJ1-3; v_call: TRBV10-3; cdr3_aa: AIQGGLSGNTIY
j_call: TRBJ2-7; v_call: TRBV20-1; cdr3_aa: SAPSGSSSYEQY
j_call: TRBJ1-4; v_call: TRBV19; cdr3_aa: ASSDFGQGDEKLF
j_call: TRBJ2-1; v_call: TRBV10-3; cdr3_aa: AISEPDWGEQF
j_call: TRBJ2-7; v_call: TRBV7-6; cdr3_aa: ASSLATASSYEQY
j_call: TRBJ2-1; v_call: TRBV20-1; cdr3_aa: SARVGLGYNEQF